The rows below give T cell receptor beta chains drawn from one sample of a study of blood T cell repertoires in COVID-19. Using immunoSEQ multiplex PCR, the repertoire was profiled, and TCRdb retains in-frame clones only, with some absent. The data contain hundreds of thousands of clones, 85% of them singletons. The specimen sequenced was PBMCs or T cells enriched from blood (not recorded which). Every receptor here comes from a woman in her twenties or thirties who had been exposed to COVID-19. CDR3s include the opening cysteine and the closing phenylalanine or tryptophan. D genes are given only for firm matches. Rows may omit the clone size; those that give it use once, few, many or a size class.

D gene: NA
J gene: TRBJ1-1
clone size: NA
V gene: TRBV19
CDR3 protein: CASNRFGRGNTEAFF
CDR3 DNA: TGTGCCAGTAATAGATTCGGGAGGGGAAACACTGAAGCTTTCTTT

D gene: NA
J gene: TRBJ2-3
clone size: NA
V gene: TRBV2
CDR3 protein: CASSEIAEAPDTQYF
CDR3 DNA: TGTGCCAGCAGTGAAATAGCGGAGGCCCCAGATACGCAGTATTTT

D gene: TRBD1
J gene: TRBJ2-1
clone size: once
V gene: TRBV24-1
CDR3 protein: CATSDTIQGYNEQFF
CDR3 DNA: TGTGCCACCAGTGATACGATACAGGGGTACAATGAGCAGTTCTTC

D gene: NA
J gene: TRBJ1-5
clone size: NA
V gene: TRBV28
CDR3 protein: CAIPGDRHSNQPQHF
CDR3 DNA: TGTGCCATCCCCGGAGACAGACATAGCAATCAGCCCCAGCATTTT

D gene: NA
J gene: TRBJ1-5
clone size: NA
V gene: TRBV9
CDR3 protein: CASSESGDQPQHF
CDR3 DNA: TGTGCCAGCAGCGAGTCCGGGGATCAGCCCCAGCATTTT

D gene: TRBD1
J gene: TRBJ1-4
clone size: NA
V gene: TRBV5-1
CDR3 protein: CASSFTGGPTNEKLFF
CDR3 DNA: TGCGCCAGCAGCTTCACAGGGGGCCCAACTAATGAAAAACTGTTTTTT

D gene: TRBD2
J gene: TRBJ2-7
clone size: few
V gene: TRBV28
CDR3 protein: CASSLRGDEQYF
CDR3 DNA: TGTGCCAGCAGCCTACGGGGGGACGAGCAGTACTTC

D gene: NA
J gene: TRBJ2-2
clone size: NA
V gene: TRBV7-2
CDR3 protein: CASSNGGSTGELFF
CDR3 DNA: TGTGCCAGCAGCAATGGGGGCTCCACCGGGGAGCTGTTTTTT

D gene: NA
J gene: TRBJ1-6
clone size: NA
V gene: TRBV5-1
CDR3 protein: CASSSTGSSYNSPLHF
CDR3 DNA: TGCGCCAGCAGCTCAACAGGGAGCTCCTATAATTCACCCCTCCACTTT

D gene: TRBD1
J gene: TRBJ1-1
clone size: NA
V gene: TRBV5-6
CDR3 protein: CASSPTYDRQGAFF
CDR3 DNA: TGTGCCAGCAGCCCAACTTATGACAGACAGGGGGCTTTCTTT

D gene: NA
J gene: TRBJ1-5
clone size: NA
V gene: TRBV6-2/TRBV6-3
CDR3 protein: CASSYPAGRGQPQHF
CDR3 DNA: TGTGCCAGCAGTTATCCTGCCGGTCGGGGGCAGCCCCAGCATTTT

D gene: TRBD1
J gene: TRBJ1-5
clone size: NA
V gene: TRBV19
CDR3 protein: CASSRDREQPQHF
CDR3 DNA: TGTGCCAGTAGTCGGGACAGGGAGCAGCCCCAGCATTTT

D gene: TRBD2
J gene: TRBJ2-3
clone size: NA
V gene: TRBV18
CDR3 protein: CASSNSGGTTDTQYF
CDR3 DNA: TGTGCCAGCTCAAACAGCGGGGGGACCACAGATACGCAGTATTTT

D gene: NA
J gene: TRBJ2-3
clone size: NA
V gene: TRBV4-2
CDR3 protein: CASSQLDFSLGDTQYF
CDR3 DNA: TGTGCCAGCAGCCAGCTAGACTTTTCCCTGGGAGATACGCAGTATTTT

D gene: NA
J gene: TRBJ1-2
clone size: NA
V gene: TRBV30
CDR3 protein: CAWSLPGTLNYGYTF
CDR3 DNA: TGTGCCTGGAGTCTCCCCGGGACACTGAACTATGGCTACACCTTC

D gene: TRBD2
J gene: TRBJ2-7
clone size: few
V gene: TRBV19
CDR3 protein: CASSIGRGARLEQYF
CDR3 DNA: TGTGCCAGTAGTATCGGGCGGGGGGCGCGTCTCGAGCAGTACTTC

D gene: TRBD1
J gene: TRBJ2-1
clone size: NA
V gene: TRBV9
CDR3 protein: CASSVVGTGGASEQFF
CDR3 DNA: TGTGCCAGCAGCGTAGTAGGGACAGGGGGCGCATCTGAGCAGTTCTTC

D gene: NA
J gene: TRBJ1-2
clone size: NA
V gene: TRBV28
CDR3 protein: CASRLQGNYGYTF
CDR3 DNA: TGTGCCAGCAGGCTACAGGGTAACTATGGCTACACCTTC

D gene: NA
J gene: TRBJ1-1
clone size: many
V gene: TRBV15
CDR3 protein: CATSARGLNTEAFF
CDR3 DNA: TGTGCCACCAGCGCCCGGGGTCTTAACACTGAAGCTTTCTTT

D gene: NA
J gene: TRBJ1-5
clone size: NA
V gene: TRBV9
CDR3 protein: CASSFTDSEAQHF
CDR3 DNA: TGTGCCAGCAGCTTTACAGATTCTGAAGCCCAGCATTTT

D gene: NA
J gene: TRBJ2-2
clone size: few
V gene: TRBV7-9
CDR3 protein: CASSFRVPVAGELFF
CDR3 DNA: TGTGCCAGCAGCTTCCGGGTTCCGGTGGCCGGGGAGCTGTTTTTT

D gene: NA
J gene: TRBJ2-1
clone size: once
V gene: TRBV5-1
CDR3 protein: CASSQAGGSYNEQFF
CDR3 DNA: TGCGCCAGCAGCCAGGCAGGGGGGTCCTACAATGAGCAGTTCTTC

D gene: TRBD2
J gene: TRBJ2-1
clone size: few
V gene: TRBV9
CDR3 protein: CASSLPGLASNPGEQFF
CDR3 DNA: TGTGCCAGCAGCTTACCGGGACTAGCGAGTAATCCGGGTGAGCAGTTCTTC

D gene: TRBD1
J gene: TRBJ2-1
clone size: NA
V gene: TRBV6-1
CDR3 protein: CASSEGGQANNEQFF
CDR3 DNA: TGTGCCAGCAGTGAAGGCGGACAGGCGAACAATGAGCAGTTCTTC

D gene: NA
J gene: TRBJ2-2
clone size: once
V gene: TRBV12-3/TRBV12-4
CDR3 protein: CASTTGGGELFF
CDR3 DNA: TGTGCCAGCACCACCGGGGGCGGGGAGCTGTTTTTT

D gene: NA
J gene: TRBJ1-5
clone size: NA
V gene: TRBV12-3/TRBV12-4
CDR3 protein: CASSLSTNQPQHF
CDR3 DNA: TGTGCCAGCAGTCTGAGTACTAATCAGCCCCAGCATTTT

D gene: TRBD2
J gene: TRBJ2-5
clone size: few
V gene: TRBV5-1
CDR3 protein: CATTLAGGQETQYF
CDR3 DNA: TGCGCCACTACACTAGCGGGGGGACAAGAGACCCAGTACTTC

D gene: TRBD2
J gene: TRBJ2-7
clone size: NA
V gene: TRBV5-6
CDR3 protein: CASSLAGLGEQYF
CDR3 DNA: TGTGCCAGCAGCTTGGCGGGACTAGGCGAGCAGTACTTC

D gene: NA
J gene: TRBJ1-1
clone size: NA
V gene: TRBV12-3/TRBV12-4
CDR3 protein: CASSLSPNTEAFF
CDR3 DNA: TGTGCCAGCAGTTTATCCCCTAACACTGAAGCTTTCTTT

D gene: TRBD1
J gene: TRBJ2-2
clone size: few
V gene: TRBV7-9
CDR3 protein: CASSFPGQGRTGELFF
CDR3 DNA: TGTGCCAGCAGCTTTCCGGGACAGGGTAGAACCGGGGAGCTGTTTTTT

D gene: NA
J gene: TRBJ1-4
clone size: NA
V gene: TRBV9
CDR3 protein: CASSSRGATNEKLFF
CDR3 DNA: TGTGCCAGCAGCTCTAGAGGTGCAACTAATGAAAAACTGTTTTTT

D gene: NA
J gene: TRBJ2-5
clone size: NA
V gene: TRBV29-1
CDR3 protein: CSVEDRLLAETQYF
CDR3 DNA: TGCAGCGTTGAAGATCGGCTCCTAGCGGAGACCCAGTACTTC

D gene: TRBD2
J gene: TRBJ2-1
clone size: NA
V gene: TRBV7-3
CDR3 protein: CASSRTSGGSEQFF
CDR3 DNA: TGTGCCAGCAGTAGGACTAGCGGGGGGTCAGAGCAGTTCTTC

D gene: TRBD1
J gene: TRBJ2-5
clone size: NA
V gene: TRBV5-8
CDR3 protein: CASSLGDRAQETQYF
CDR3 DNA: TGTGCCAGCAGCTTGGGGGACAGGGCCCAAGAGACCCAGTACTTC

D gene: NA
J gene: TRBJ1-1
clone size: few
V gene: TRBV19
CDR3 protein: CASNTGGNTEAFF
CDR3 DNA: TGTGCCAGTAATACGGGAGGGAACACTGAAGCTTTCTTT

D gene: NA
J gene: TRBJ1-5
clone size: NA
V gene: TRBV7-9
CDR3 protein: CASSLGTALHQPQHF
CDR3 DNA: TGTGCCAGCAGCTTAGGGACAGCGCTACATCAGCCCCAGCATTTT

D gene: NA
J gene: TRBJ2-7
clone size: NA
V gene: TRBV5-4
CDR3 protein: CASSSPFEVEEGSYEQYF
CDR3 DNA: TGTGCCAGCAGCTCCCCCTTCGAGGTAGAAGAAGGAAGCTACGAGCAGTACTTC

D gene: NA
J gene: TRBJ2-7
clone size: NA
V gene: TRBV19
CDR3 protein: CASSLTPEGASYEQYF
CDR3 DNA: TGTGCCAGTAGTCTAACCCCAGAGGGAGCTTCCTACGAGCAGTACTTC

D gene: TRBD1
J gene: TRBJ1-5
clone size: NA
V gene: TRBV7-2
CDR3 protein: CASSTPGQNQPQHF
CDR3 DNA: TGTGCCAGCAGCACCCCGGGACAGAATCAGCCCCAGCATTTT

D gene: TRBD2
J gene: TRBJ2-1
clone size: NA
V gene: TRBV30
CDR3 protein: CAWSRAGGKSYNEQFF
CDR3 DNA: TGTGCCTGGAGTAGAGCGGGAGGGAAGTCCTACAATGAGCAGTTCTTC

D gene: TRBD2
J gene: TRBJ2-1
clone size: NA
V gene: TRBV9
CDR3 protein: CASSVDGLAGGRNEQFF
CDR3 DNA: TGTGCCAGCAGCGTAGATGGACTAGCGGGAGGTCGGAATGAGCAGTTCTTC

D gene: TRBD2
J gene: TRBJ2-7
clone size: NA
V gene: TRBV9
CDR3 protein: CASSVLGGGALMEEQYF
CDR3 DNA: TGTGCCAGCAGCGTATTGGGCGGGGGGGCGCTTATGGAAGAGCAGTACTTC

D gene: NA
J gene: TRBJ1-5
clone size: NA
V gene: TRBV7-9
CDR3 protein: CASSRLSQPQHF
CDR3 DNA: TGTGCCAGCAGCCGACTAAGTCAGCCCCAGCATTTT

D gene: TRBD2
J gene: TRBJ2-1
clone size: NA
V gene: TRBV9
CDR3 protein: CASSPRLAGVFEQFF
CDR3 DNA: TGTGCCAGCAGCCCACGACTAGCGGGTGTTTTTGAGCAGTTCTTC

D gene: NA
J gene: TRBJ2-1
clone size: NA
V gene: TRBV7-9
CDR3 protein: CASSYTRVNEQFF
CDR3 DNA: TGTGCCAGCAGCTACACTAGGGTGAATGAGCAGTTCTTC

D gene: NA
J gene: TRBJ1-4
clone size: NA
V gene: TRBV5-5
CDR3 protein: CASSFSPGREKLFF
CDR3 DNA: TGTGCCAGCAGCTTTAGCCCTGGGAGGGAAAAACTGTTTTTT

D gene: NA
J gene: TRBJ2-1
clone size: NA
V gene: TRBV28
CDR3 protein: CASSLAEPRNEQFF
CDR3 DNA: TGTGCCAGCAGTTTGGCGGAGCCCCGGAATGAGCAGTTCTTC